Detailed here is one T cell receptor beta chain. These data originate in a study of T cells in Graves' hyperthyroidism and ophthalmopathy. It was RNA transcripts that yielded the amplified TCR beta CDR3 regions. The TCR CDR3 was amplified in a first-round RT-PCR using the HTBI primer set. In TCRdb, the multiplex PCR reads were re-called with MiXCR into one record per CDR3 protein. The sample gives under 350,000 distinct CDR3 sequences, approximately 18% of which show up once; roughly 49% is in the top ten. The TCR originated in a woman in her 50s with Graves' hyperthyroidism. Sequencing was performed on blood.

The CDR3 loop reads CASSPSPFNTGELFF. CDR3 bases: TGCGCCAGCAGCCCCTCCCCGTTCAACACCGGGGAGCTGTTTTTT. The chain couples TRBV4-1 to TRBJ2-2; D uncertain. From germline, CDR1 is MGHRA and CDR2 YSYEKL. The ends were cut back, 4 bases at V and 2 bases at J, with 11 bases in the middle. The CDR3 spans 15 residues.